This T cell receptor beta chain was captured in a study of CD8 T cells in Susac syndrome. The authors sequenced TCR beta from blood CD8+ and CD4+ T cells. The CD8+ and CD4+ T cells were isolated magnetically using a negative isolation approach, whereas the TEMRA cells were enriched by FACS. There are 13 residues in the CDR3. Trimming left V 7 bases short and J 6 bases short, with 15 bases between. The authors reverse transcribed about 0.45 to 1 ug RNA with random hexamers. With immunoSEQ multiplex PCR, TCR beta CDR3 was amplified across 54 Vbeta and 13 Jbeta. Each CDR3 protein gets one entry after TCRdb re-called the immunoSEQ multiplex PCR reads with MiXCR. The sample contains over 15,000 distinct CDR3 sequences, around 96% of which appear only once.

Source material: CD8+ T cells from PBMCs. The sequence was collected from a human donor in good health. The genes are TRBV12-3 or TRBV12-4 and TRBJ1-2, with a possible D match to TRBD1 (6 bases). CDR3 sequence: CASTPSGGHGYTF. In DNA, the CDR3 is TGTGCCAGCACGCCATCTGGGGGCCATGGCTACACCTTC.